The 28 T cell receptor beta chains listed next were all sequenced from one sample in a study of blood T cell repertoires in COVID-19. Sequencing used immunoSEQ multiplex PCR; TCRdb keeps in-frame clones, though not all of them. Of fewer than 400,000 clones listed, about 87% were seen once; the top ten hold around 10%. Sequenced input: PBMCs or T cells enriched from blood (not recorded which). These receptors were taken from a woman between 18 and 29 years old who had recovered from COVID-19.

The rearrangement links TRBV5-1 to TRBJ1-1; D not certain. The CDR3 runs 14 residues. V was cut by 1 base and J by 4 bases, with 11 bases left in between. CDR1 is SGHRS, CDR2 YFSETQ, per germline. CDR3 amino acids: CASSLIRAGTEAFF. CDR3 coding DNA: TGCGCCAGCAGCTTGATCCGTGCCGGCACTGAAGCTTTCTTT.

This chain uses TRBV11-2 with TRBJ2-1, with a tentative D call TRBD2 (7 bases). Deletions cut 0 bases from V and 9 bases from J, with 15 bases between. CDR1 and CDR2 (germline): SGHAT, FQNNGV. CDR3 length: 15 amino acids. Written as DNA, the CDR3 is TGTGCCAGCAGCTTAGAATTCGTGGGGGGGCTTGAGCAGTTCTTC. This gives the protein CASSLEFVGGLEQFF.

V is TRBV5-6 and J is TRBJ1-2; D is ambiguous. The CDR3 totals 14 residues. The V and J ends lost 1 base and 5 bases respectively, with 12 bases between them. CDR1 is SGHDT and CDR2 is YYEEEE in the germline V gene. Written as DNA, the CDR3 is TGTGCCAGCAGCTTGTTTGCGGTCGCTTATGGCTACACCTTC. Protein sequence: CASSLFAVAYGYTF.

This chain connects TRBV28 to TRBJ1-4; 7 bases align to TRBD1. The CDR3 covers 13 residues. Germline lookup yields CDR1 MDHEN and CDR2 SYDVKM. The trim removed 4 bases at V and 8 bases at J, leaving 4 bases unmatched. CDR3 amino acids: CASSWTGPEKLFF. CDR3 nucleotide sequence: TGTGCCAGCAGTTGGACAGGTCCCGAAAAACTGTTTTTT.

V gene TRBV28 combines with J gene TRBJ2-3; 9 nucleotides line up with TRBD1. This CDR3 spans 15 amino acids. Germline lookup yields CDR1 MDHEN and CDR2 SYDVKM. V lost 6 bases to trimming and J lost 4 bases; unmatched junction nucleotides: 8. CDR3 sequence: CASRSTGGSPDTQYF. CDR3 nucleotide sequence: TGTGCCAGCAGGTCGACAGGGGGGAGCCCAGATACGCAGTATTTT.

The chain has TRBV19 and TRBJ1-5, with a tentative D call TRBD1 (6 bases). Germline CDR1 reads LNHDA; CDR2 reads SQIVND (reference sequence). V gave up 2 bases and J gave up 4 bases, with 15 bases separating them. The length of the CDR3 is 16 residues. CDR3 amino acids: CASSISRGAFNQPQHF. CDR3 DNA: TGTGCCAGTAGTATATCACGGGGGGCCTTTAATCAGCCCCAGCATTTT.

This clone was counted a few times. The J gene is TRBJ1-5, the V gene TRBV3-1 (or the pseudogene TRBV3-2); 9 bases line up with TRBD1. V shed 2 bases, J shed 6 bases, and the junction held 5 bases outside the gene matches. This CDR3 has 15 residues. Germline V gives CDR1 LGHDT, CDR2 YNNKEL (reference sequence). The CDR3 loop reads CASSQTGTGLQPQHF. The CDR3 region has the DNA TGTGCCAGCAGCCAAACCGGGACAGGGCTTCAGCCCCAGCATTTT.

This chain uses TRBV28 with TRBJ1-6; D is possibly TRBD1 (5 bases). The germline gives CDR1 MDHEN, CDR2 SYDVKM. The CDR3 is 12 residues long. With 4 bases removed from V and 7 bases from J, the gap between germline ends came to 5 bases. The CDR3 DNA reads TGTGCCAGCAGTTGGACAAATTCACCCCTCCACTTT. It translates to CASSWTNSPLHF.

This chain joins TRBV5-1 and TRBJ1-6; 9 bases are shared with TRBD1. The CDR3 is 15 amino acids. J was trimmed by 9 bases and V by 2 bases; bases with no gene match: 6. Germline values: CDR1 SGHRS, CDR2 YFSETQ. The CDR3 bases are TGCGCCAGCAGCTTCACCGGGACAGGGAGTTCACCCCTCCACTTT. It codes for CASSFTGTGSSPLHF.

The rearrangement joins TRBV21-1 to TRBJ1-5. TRBV21-1 represents a pseudogene. The length of the CDR3 is 19 residues. In DNA form, the CDR3 reads TGTGCCAGCAGCAAAGCGGGGTGCGGGGGGCACGGAGGCAATCAGCCCCAGCATTTT. Protein sequence: CASSKAGCGGHGGNQPQHF.

The rearrangement links TRBV10-3 to TRBJ2-7; D is unresolved. Germline V gene data show CDR1 as ENHRY and CDR2 as SYGVKD. V lost 7 bases and J lost 0, with 10 bases in between. CDR3 length: 13 residues. The CDR3 coding sequence is TGTGCCATCAAATCAGTCGACTCCTACGAGCAGTACTTC. It translates to CAIKSVDSYEQYF.

V and J are TRBV5-5 and TRBJ1-5; D unresolved. The germline V gene encodes CDR1 SGHKS and CDR2 YYEKEE (reference sequence). The CDR3 loop spans 13 amino acids. Trimming stripped 3 bases from V and 0 bases from J, with 4 bases between. CDR3 protein: CASSSYSNQPQHF. The CDR3, as DNA: TGTGCCAGCAGCTCCTATAGCAATCAGCCCCAGCATTTT.

The chain couples TRBV12-3 or TRBV12-4 to TRBJ1-1; the D gene is possibly TRBD1 (5 bases). Trimming removed 3 bases from V and 8 bases from J, with 10 bases in between. CDR3 size: 12 residues. The CDR3 coding sequence is TGTGCCAGCAGTTTTTCGTGGACAGAAGCTTTCTTT. Translating gives CASSFSWTEAFF.

This chain uses TRBV11-2 with TRBJ2-1, with a possible D match to TRBD2 (5 bases). CDR3 length: 15 residues. Trimming removed 2 bases from V and 8 bases from J, with 16 bases in between. Per germline, CDR1 SGHAT and CDR2 FQNNGV. The CDR3 is CASSLPRVPGDEQFF. For the CDR3, the DNA is TGTGCCAGCAGCTTACCACGGGTCCCCGGGGATGAGCAGTTCTTC.

The gene calls are TRBV27 and TRBJ1-2; D remains unclear. The CDR3 length is 16 residues. V was clipped by 3 bases and J by 0 bases, with 14 bases between them. Per the germline V gene, CDR1 is MNHEY and CDR2 is SMNVEV (reference sequence). The CDR3: CASSFTPTNTNYGYTF. The DNA for the CDR3 is TGTGCCAGCAGTTTTACCCCGACAAACACTAACTATGGCTACACCTTC.

V and J are TRBV7-3 and TRBJ2-2; 7 bases line up with TRBD2. V was pared by 6 bases and J by 4 bases, with 11 bases of the junction left unmatched. This CDR3 has 16 amino acids. Germline values: CDR1 SGHTA, CDR2 FQGTGA. CDR3 loop: CASSRTPSGSTGELFF. CDR3 nucleotide sequence: TGTGCCAGCAGTAGGACCCCTAGCGGTAGCACCGGGGAGCTGTTTTTT.

V and J are TRBV2 and TRBJ2-7; D may be TRBD2 (5 bases). The CDR3 runs 14 residues. Trimming shortened V by 3 bases and J by 0 bases, and 9 bases separated the two germline ends. Germline V gene data show CDR1 as SNHLY and CDR2 as FYNNEI. The CDR3 DNA sequence: TGTGCCAGCAGTGAGTCGGGAAACTCCTACGAGCAGTACTTC. Its protein product is CASSESGNSYEQYF.

The chain is built from TRBV5-4 and TRBJ2-5, with 10 bases lining up with TRBD2. Looked up from germline, CDR1 is SGHNT and CDR2 is YYREEE (reference sequence). The CDR3 has 15 amino acids. V shed 4 bases, J shed 3 bases, and the junction held 6 bases outside the gene matches. CDR3 nucleotide sequence: TGTGCCAGCAGCCCCCCCGGGACTAGCGAAGAGACCCAGTACTTC. This codes for CASSPPGTSEETQYF.

Regarding this clone: Other nucleotide sequences in the sample specify the same CDR3. V is TRBV28 and J is TRBJ1-3, with 7 bases fitting TRBD1. The CDR3 totals 12 residues. The germline CDR1 and CDR2 sequences are MDHEN and SYDVKM. J was trimmed by 7 bases and V by 4 bases; bases with no gene match: 1. CDR3 in amino acids: CASSSGGNTIYF. The CDR3 DNA reads as TGTGCCAGCAGTTCAGGGGGTAACACCATATATTTT.

The chain has TRBV10-3 and TRBJ2-5; tentatively, D is TRBD2 (5 bases). CDR1 is ENHRY, CDR2 SYGVKD, per germline. This CDR3 spans 14 amino acids. V lost 10 bases to trimming and J lost 3 bases, with 18 bases between them. The DNA of the CDR3 is TGTGCCAGCCTAAGGGCGCGGGTCGAAGAGACCCAGTACTTC. Translation gives CASLRARVEETQYF.

This chain links TRBV10-3 with TRBJ2-5; TRBD1 matches 12 bases. Germline assignment: CDR1 ENHRY and CDR2 SYGVKD. This CDR3 is built from 17 residues. After removal of 4 bases from V and 3 bases from J, the junction contained 9 bases not matched to a gene. The CDR3, as DNA: TGTGCCATCAGTGTAGCGCTCGGGACAGGGGGCGAAGAGACCCAGTACTTC. Its protein is CAISVALGTGGEETQYF.

The chain joins TRBV2 to TRBJ1-1, with D unclear. Germline V gene lookup returns CDR1 SNHLY and CDR2 FYNNEI. This CDR3 has 15 residues. Trimming left V 7 bases short and J 6 bases short, with 21 bases between. The CDR3 nucleotides are TGTGCCAGCAACCCGACGAGAGGATACGCTTCTGAAGCTTTCTTT. Protein sequence: CASNPTRGYASEAFF.

This chain connects TRBV7-9 to TRBJ1-1, with D perhaps matching TRBD1 (6 bases). V lost 4 bases and J lost 5, with 23 bases in between. The CDR3 covers 17 residues. CDR1 is SEHNR and CDR2 is FQNEAQ in the germline V gene (reference sequence). The CDR3 coding sequence is TGTGCCAGCAGCTCGCCCGTACCCACAGGGCATTATACTGAAGCTTTCTTT. This codes for CASSSPVPTGHYTEAFF.

The genes are TRBV5-5 and TRBJ2-3; no reliable D call. V was cut by 0 bases and J by 1 base, with 3 bases left in between. The CDR3 is 13 amino acids. Germline V gene lookup returns CDR1 SGHKS and CDR2 YYEKEE (reference sequence). CDR3: CASSLERTDTQYF. CDR3 nucleotide sequence: TGTGCCAGCAGCTTGGAGCGCACAGATACGCAGTATTTT.

This chain joins TRBV25-1 and TRBJ2-7; weak D call: TRBD2 (5 bases). Trimming shortened V by 6 bases and J by 4 bases, and 7 bases separated the two germline ends. CDR3 length: 11 amino acids. Germline V gene sequence: CDR1 MGHDK, CDR2 SYGVNS. The CDR3 nucleotides are TGTGCCAGCAGGCGAGGGTACGAGCAGTACTTC. Translated: CASRRGYEQYF.

A single count supports this clone. This sequence joins TRBV4-2 and TRBJ1-2; 7 bases map to TRBD1. CDR1 is LGHNA, CDR2 YNFKEQ, per germline. J lost 11 bases, V lost 0 bases, and 6 bases had no gene match. The CDR3 is 13 residues long. CDR3 protein: CASSQEQQGQYTF. In DNA form, the CDR3 reads TGTGCCAGCAGCCAAGAGCAACAGGGGCAATACACCTTC.

V is TRBV19 and J is TRBJ1-3; the D gene is possibly TRBD1 (6 bases). The CDR3 loop spans 13 amino acids. The V end lost 6 bases, the J end lost 2 bases, and 8 bases lay between the germline ends. Germline V gene sequence: CDR1 LNHDA, CDR2 SQIVND (reference sequence). The CDR3 sequence: CASRGAAGNTIYF. In DNA form, the CDR3 reads TGTGCCAGTAGGGGGGCGGCTGGAAACACCATATATTTT.

V and J are TRBV7-9 and TRBJ2-1; 8 nucleotides match TRBD2. J gave up 4 bases and V 5 bases, and 10 bases lay outside the gene matches. In germline, CDR1 is SEHNR, CDR2 FQNEAQ (reference sequence). The CDR3 contains 16 residues. The DNA for the CDR3 is TGTGCCAGCAGCCTTTACACGGGGGGGCCTTACAATGAGCAGTTCTTC. The encoded protein is CASSLYTGGPYNEQFF.